This entry is about one T cell receptor (beta chain). The sample originates from a study of blood T cell repertoires in COVID-19. Study-level information: In each case, the material was cDNA or gDNA derived from T cells, B-cell-depleted T cells, or PBMCs.

Germline assignment: CDR1 ENHRY and CDR2 SYGVKD. The CDR3 loop spans 12 amino acids. The ends were cut back, 3 bases at V and 3 bases at J, with 6 bases in the middle. Residents of 24 US areas, aged roughly 18 to 89 years, made up the participants. All recovered Cohort 3 donors got two negative PCRs, got clearance, or saw symptom resolution. Per the authors' pipeline: Reference gene primer amplification gave estimated nucleated cell counts. Method: immunoSEQ multiplex PCR; TCRdb's copy keeps in-frame clones and lacks some. V, J and clone size were drawn from that table, and D and trimming were deduced from the DNA. Of 250,000 or so clones listed, around nine tenths are singletons.

Material for sequencing was PBMCs or T cells enriched from blood (not recorded which). The genes are TRBV10-3 and TRBJ2-7; D is unresolved. This receptor was identified in a woman aged 45-60 years who had recovered from COVID-19. This CDR3 reads CAISEIRYEQYF. The CDR3, as DNA: TGTGCCATCAGTGAAATCCGCTACGAGCAGTACTTC.